The clone carrying this T cell receptor (beta chain) was counted between two and nine times. Antigen: not known. Germline assignment: CDR1 SGHRS and CDR2 YFSETQ. The CDR3 contains 15 residues. J lost 2 bases, V lost 0 bases, and 3 bases had no gene match. This sample stems from a study of CD8 T cells in ankylosing spondylitis. Quantitative 5'-RACE was performed with molecular barcodes, and it yielded the TCR beta libraries. Each CDR3 protein gets one entry after TCRdb re-called the 5' RACE reads with MiXCR. The table shows some 330,000 distinct CDR3 sequences, with roughly 8% occurring only once. The study's findings and limits: A CD8+ phenotype characterized the disease-linked clones, which were relatively rare in peripheral blood. One TCR beta motif, made up of about 8 highly homologous variants, appeared characteristic of ankylosing spondylitis blood. Enrichment of disease-linked clones was reportedly significant in matched ankylosing spondylitis synovial fluid.

This receptor was obtained from a male donor with ankylosing spondylitis. Specimen: blood, either unsorted or a sorted T cell fraction (not recorded which). V usage is TRBV5-1 and J usage is TRBJ2-7; 9 bases align to TRBD2. CDR3 nucleotide sequence: TGCGCCAGCAGCTTGGTTCCTAGCGGGACCTACGAGCAGTACTTC. This translates into CASSLVPSGTYEQYF.